This T cell receptor (beta chain) originates from a study of blood T cell repertoires in COVID-19. Using immunoSEQ multiplex PCR, the repertoire was profiled, and TCRdb retains in-frame clones only, with some absent. In the table there are roughly 260,000 clones, approximately 80% of which are singletons. The CDR3 loop spans 16 amino acids. J was trimmed by 4 bases and V by 5 bases; bases with no gene match: 5. The V gene's germline CDR1 is SNHLY and CDR2 FYNNEI. Specimen: peripheral blood. The sequence was obtained from a middle-aged woman with active or convalescent COVID-19. This chain uses TRBV2 with TRBJ2-2, with 12 bases identical to TRBD2. This CDR3 is CASSYTSGGTTGELFF. The DNA of the CDR3 is TGTGCCAGCAGTTATACTAGCGGGGGGACCACCGGGGAGCTGTTTTTT.